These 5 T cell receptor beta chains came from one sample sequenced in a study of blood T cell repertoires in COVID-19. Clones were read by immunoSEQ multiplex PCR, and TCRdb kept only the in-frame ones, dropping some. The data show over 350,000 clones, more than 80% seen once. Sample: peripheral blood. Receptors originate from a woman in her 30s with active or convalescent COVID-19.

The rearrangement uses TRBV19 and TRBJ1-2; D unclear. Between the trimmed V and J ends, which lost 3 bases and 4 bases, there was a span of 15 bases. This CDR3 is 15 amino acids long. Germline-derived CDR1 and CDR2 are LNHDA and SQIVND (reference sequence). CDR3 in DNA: TGTGCCAGTAGTATCCTTAAGGAGTTGGGCTATGGCTACACCTTC. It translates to CASSILKELGYGYTF. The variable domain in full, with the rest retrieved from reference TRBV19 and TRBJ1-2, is DGGITQSPKYLFRKEGQNVTLSCEQNLNHDAMYWYRQDPGQGLRLIYYSQIVNDFQKGDIAEGYSVSREKKESFPLTVTSAQKNPTAFYLCASSILKELGYGYTFGSGTRLTVV.

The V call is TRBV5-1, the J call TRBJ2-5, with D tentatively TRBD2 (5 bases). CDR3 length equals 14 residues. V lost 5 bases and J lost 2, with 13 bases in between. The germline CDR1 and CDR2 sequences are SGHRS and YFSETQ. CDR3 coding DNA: TGCGCCAGCAGGCCTGATGGAGGTCAAGAGACCCAGTACTTC. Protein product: CASRPDGGQETQYF.

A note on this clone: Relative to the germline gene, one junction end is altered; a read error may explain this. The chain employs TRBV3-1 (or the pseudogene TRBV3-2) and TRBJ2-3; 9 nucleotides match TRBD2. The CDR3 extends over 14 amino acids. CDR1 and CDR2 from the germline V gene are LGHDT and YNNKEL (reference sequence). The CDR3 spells CASSQISSGTRLIF. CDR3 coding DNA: TGTGCCAGCAGCCAAATTTCTAGCGGGACACGCCTGATATTT.

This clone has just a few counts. CDR3 amino acids: CASSVAPSLNTEAFF. In DNA, the CDR3 is TGTGCCAGCAGCGTAGCTCCCAGTTTGAACACTGAAGCTTTCTTT. The V and J genes are TRBV9 and TRBJ1-1; D not certain. V lost 0 bases to trimming and J lost 0 bases, with 9 bases between them. This CDR3 is built from 15 residues. Germline CDR1 is SGDLS and CDR2 is YYNGEE. The whole variable domain, filled in from reference TRBV9 and TRBJ1-1, reads DSGVTQTPKHLITATGQRVTLRCSPRSGDLSVYWYQQSLDQGLQFLIQYYNGEERAKGNILERFSAQQFPDLHSELNLSSLELGDSALYFCASSVAPSLNTEAFFGQGTRLTVV.

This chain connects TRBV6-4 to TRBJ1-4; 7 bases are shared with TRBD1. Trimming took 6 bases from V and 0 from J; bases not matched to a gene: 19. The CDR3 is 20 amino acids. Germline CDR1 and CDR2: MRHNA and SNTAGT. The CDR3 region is CASRGTAAESCNATNEKLFF. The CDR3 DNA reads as TGTGCCAGCAGAGGGACAGCGGCCGAAAGCTGTAATGCAACTAATGAAAAACTGTTTTTT.